Below, 3 T cell receptor beta chains from the same sample are listed, as sequenced in a study of vaccination and CD4 T cells after COVID-19. Oncomine TCR Beta short-read sequencing was applied to DNA from cultured CD4+ T cells. One entry per CDR3 protein, called by TCRdb with MiXCR from the PCR reads. Among some 15,000 distinct CDR3 sequences listed, around 47% were seen once. Time point here: late sampling 161 to 241 days after vaccination in three convalescent patients. Treatment denoted: roughly 10-day PBMC culture with coronavirus spike peptide pools or control peptides (ViraFEST assay). Which antigens these TCRs recognize remains unknown. The sample was CD4+ T cells from blood, cultured in vitro, taken about 7 months after SARS-CoV-2 vaccination. All receptors come from a human donor who had recovered from COVID-19.

V usage is TRBV20-1 and J usage is TRBJ1-1, with TRBD1 matching over 7 bases. Trimming cost V 7 bases and J 0 bases; bases outside gene matches: 14. CDR1 is DFQATT, CDR2 SNEGSKA, per germline (reference sequence). There are 16 residues in the CDR3. The CDR3 loop reads CSGYRGSTAMNTEAFF. The DNA for the CDR3 is TGCAGTGGCTACAGGGGCTCTACGGCTATGAACACTGAAGCTTTCTTT.

J is TRBJ1-1 and V is TRBV12-3 or TRBV12-4; D might be TRBD1 (5 bases). The CDR3 covers 14 residues. V lost 7 bases and J 5 bases, leaving 17 bases between the germline ends. CDR3 in DNA: TGTGCCAGCACCCTGGGACTCATCCGGACTGAAGCTTTCTTT. Protein product: CASTLGLIRTEAFF.

The chain employs TRBV7-9 and TRBJ2-7, with D tentatively TRBD2 (6 bases). The CDR3 has 14 residues. The germline V gene encodes CDR1 SEHNR and CDR2 FQNEAQ (reference sequence). The V end was cut by 7 bases, the J end by 7 bases, with 20 bases between. CDR3 in amino acids: CASKTLLPGGEQYF. In nucleotides, the CDR3 is TGTGCCAGCAAGACCCTGTTACCCGGGGGAGAGCAGTACTTC.